This T cell receptor (beta chain) came from a study of blood T cells in healthy people across ages. Looked up from germline, CDR1 is LGHNA and CDR2 is YSLEER. J was trimmed by 0 bases and V by 1 base; bases with no gene match: 8. This CDR3 has 19 residues. PCR was performed a second time for roughly 7 to 12 cycles using a sample-barcoded 5' primer and a J-beta primer mix. MiXCR was run by TCRdb on the 5' RACE reads, yielding one entry per CDR3 protein. The repertoire holds about 930,000 distinct CDR3 sequences, with roughly 29% as singletons. In its sample, this clonotype was seen a few times. These sequences were also reported in another study, on T cells of mothers and their children. According to that study: Slightly higher but non-significant overlap marked related mother-child pairs versus unrelated pairs.

The TCR sequence derives from a woman in her forties in good health. V usage is TRBV4-3 and J usage is TRBJ2-3, with 12 nucleotides matching TRBD2. Sequenced input: blood. The CDR3 spells CASSQVTSGGTYSTDTQYF. For the CDR3, the DNA is TGCGCCAGCAGCCAAGTTACTAGCGGGGGGACGTACAGCACAGATACGCAGTATTTT.